This TCR beta chain came from a study of shared clonotypes between healthy human individuals. Using immunoSEQ multiplex PCR, the repertoire was profiled, and TCRdb retains in-frame clones only, with some absent. The repertoire has 500,000 to 700,000 clones, about 95% of them found once; the top ten carry over 0.1%. The study's findings and limits: The study generally estimated greater richness for naive than memory subsets.

Notes on this clone: The antigen is undetermined.

In the naive CD8 group, cells lacked CD45RO and were positively selected for CCR7, so terminally differentiated effector memory CD45RA+ cells were left out. Donors were healthy HIV-negative adults without recently reported acute infections or vaccinations. The CDR3 is 16 residues long. CDR1 is LGHNA, CDR2 YNFKEQ, per germline. V shed 0 bases and J 5 bases; nucleotides not matched to a gene: 7. The chain joins TRBV4-2 to TRBJ2-7, with 10 bases fitting TRBD2. This TCR came from a woman aged 30 to 39 in good health. The material sequenced was naive CD8+ T cells sorted from blood. CDR3: CASSQEGAGGPNEQYF. In DNA, the CDR3 is TGTGCCAGCAGCCAAGAAGGAGCGGGAGGGCCGAACGAGCAGTACTTC.